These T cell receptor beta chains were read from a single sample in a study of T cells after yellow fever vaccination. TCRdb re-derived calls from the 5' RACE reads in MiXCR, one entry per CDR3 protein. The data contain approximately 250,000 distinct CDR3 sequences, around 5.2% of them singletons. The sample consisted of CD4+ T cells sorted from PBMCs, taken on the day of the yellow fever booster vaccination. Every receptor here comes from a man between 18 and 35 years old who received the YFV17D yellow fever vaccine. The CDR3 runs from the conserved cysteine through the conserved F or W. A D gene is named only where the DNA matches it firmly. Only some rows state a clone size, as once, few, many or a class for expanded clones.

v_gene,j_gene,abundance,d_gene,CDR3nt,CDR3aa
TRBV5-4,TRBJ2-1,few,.,TGTGCCAGCAGCTTTAGAGGGGCGGGGAATGAGCAGTTCTTC,CASSFRGAGNEQFF
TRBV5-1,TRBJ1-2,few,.,TGCGCCAGCAGCTTGGTGCCGGGTTCCTATGGCTACACCTTC,CASSLVPGSYGYTF
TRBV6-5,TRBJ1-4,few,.,TGTGCCAGCAGTTACTCGAGTAACCCCCGTACCCTGTTTTTT,CASSYSSNPRTLFF
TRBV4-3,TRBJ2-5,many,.,TGCGCCAGCAGCCAAGATGGTCGGGGCAGGGAGGAGACCCAGTACTTC,CASSQDGRGREETQYF
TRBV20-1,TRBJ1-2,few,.,TGCAGTGCTTCCCGCAGAAAACAGTCTAACTATGGCTACACCTTC,CSASRRKQSNYGYTF
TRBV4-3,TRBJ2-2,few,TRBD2,TGCGCCAGCAGCCCGGCCTATAGCGGGGATCTGACCGGGGAGCTGTTTTTT,CASSPAYSGDLTGELFF
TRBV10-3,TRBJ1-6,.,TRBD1,TGTGCCATCGGGGGGACAGTTTGGTTTGAGAGGTTTAATTCACCCCTCCACTTT,CAIGGTVWFERFNSPLHF
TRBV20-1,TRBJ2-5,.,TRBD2,TGCAGTGCTAGTATCCTAGCGGGGGGGGAGACCCAGTACTTC,CSASILAGGETQYF
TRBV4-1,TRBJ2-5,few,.,TGCGCCAGCAGCCAAGATGGTTTTGAGACCCAGTACTTC,CASSQDGFETQYF
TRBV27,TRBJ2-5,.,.,TGTGCCAGCTCTGGGGCAGGCCCAGGGGAGACCCAGTACTTC,CASSGAGPGETQYF
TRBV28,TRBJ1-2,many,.,TGTGCCAGCACCTTAGGTACCTATGGCTACACCTTC,CASTLGTYGYTF